One sample yielded the 9 T cell receptor beta chains listed below, sequenced in a study of T-cell reconstitution after alpha-beta-depleted transplantation in children. Unique molecular identifiers were built into the TCRbeta library. TCRdb analysed the PCR reads with MiXCR anew, one entry per CDR3 protein. This sample has about 490,000 distinct CDR3 sequences; more than 9% occur once, and the top ten carry about 2%. Sequences were derived from PBMCs, sampled before TCRalphabeta/CD19-depleted stem cell transplant. The receptor set was obtained from a child aged 2 to 9 with inherited bone marrow failure, due to receive a stem cell transplant.

A note on this clonotype: The junction departs from the called germline gene at one end, perhaps through a read error. The V gene is TRBV5-1, the J gene TRBJ2-1; possible D gene TRBD2, 5 bases. Germline CDR1 is SGHRS and CDR2 is YFSETQ. The CDR3 is made up of 16 amino acids. CDR3 DNA sequence: TGCTCCAGCAGCACGGGGAACGTTCTCCTTAACAATGAGCAGTTCTTC. Protein: CSSSTGNVLLNNEQFF.

This clonotype was seen repeatedly, ten times or more. The chain recombines TRBV5-5 with TRBJ2-7; D ambiguous. Germline values: CDR1 SGHKS, CDR2 YYEKEE (reference sequence). This CDR3 has 13 residues. With 0 bases removed from V and 5 bases from J, the gap between germline ends came to 9 bases. In nucleotides, the CDR3 is TGTGCCAGCAGCTTGGACTCGGAAGACGAGCAGTACTTC. It is translated as CASSLDSEDEQYF.

The V and J genes are TRBV29-1 and TRBJ2-7, with 15 bases lining up with TRBD2. The CDR3 is 18 amino acids. Trimming took 6 bases from V and 5 from J; bases not matched to a gene: 17. Germline CDR1 is SQVTM and CDR2 is ANQGSEA. CDR3 nucleotide sequence: TGCAGCGTGGGCAGGGGCTCCGGACTAGCGGGAGGGCCTGACGAGCAGTACTTC. This gives the protein CSVGRGSGLAGGPDEQYF.

In this sample, this clonotype turned up a few times. V and J are TRBV10-3 and TRBJ2-1; D might be TRBD1 (5 bases). In germline, CDR1 is ENHRY, CDR2 SYGVKD. This CDR3 contains 14 residues. Trimming took off 6 bases at V and 7 bases at J, with 16 bases between the two ends. CDR3 DNA: TGTGCCATCAGCGCGCAGGGCCCCAGGAATGAGCAGTTCTTC. Translation: CAISAQGPRNEQFF.

This clonotype was observed many times. V gene TRBV19 combines with J gene TRBJ2-7; the D call may be TRBD1 or TRBD2 (6 bases each). The CDR3 consists of 15 residues. V dropped 1 base and J dropped 2 bases, with 12 bases sitting between them. From germline, CDR1 is LNHDA and CDR2 SQIVND (reference sequence). The CDR3 is CASSIGGTRTYEQYF. CDR3 nucleotide sequence: TGTGCCAGTAGTATAGGCGGGACACGGACCTACGAGCAGTACTTC.

This clonotype was found many times. This rearrangement joins TRBV28 to TRBJ1-2, with a tentative D call TRBD1 (5 bases). The CDR3 is made up of 12 amino acids. Germline CDR1 and CDR2: MDHEN and SYDVKM. Trimming stripped 5 bases from V and 5 bases from J, with 9 bases between. CDR3 nucleotides: TGTGCCAGCAGTCTTAGACAGTATGGCTACACCTTC. This translates into CASSLRQYGYTF.

This chain connects TRBV29-1 to TRBJ2-1; 12 bases align to TRBD2. Trimming cost V 7 bases and J 4 bases; bases outside gene matches: 11. Germline-derived CDR1 and CDR2 are SQVTM and ANQGSEA. The CDR3 covers 16 residues. The chain's CDR3 is CSAGLAGPADYNEQFF. The CDR3 DNA sequence: TGCAGCGCGGGACTAGCGGGCCCGGCCGATTACAATGAGCAGTTCTTC.

On this clonotype itself: The junction departs from the called germline gene at one end, perhaps through a read error. The chain links TRBV5-1 to TRBJ2-5, with 8 positions matching TRBD1. The CDR3 is 14 amino acids. Germline CDR1 SGHRS, CDR2 YFSETQ. The CDR3 sequence is CASSPGGPQETHYF. CDR3 coding DNA: TGCGCCAGCAGCCCAGGGGGCCCCCAAGAGACCCACTACTTC.

This clonotype was picked up many times. The CDR3 bases are TGTGCCAGCAGTTACTCCGTTTCAGGGCTGAACACTGAAGCTTTCTTT. Its translation: CASSYSVSGLNTEAFF. The chain uses TRBV6-5 and TRBJ1-1; D may be TRBD1 (5 bases). Germline V lookup: CDR1 MNHEY, CDR2 SVGAGI. This CDR3 has 16 amino acids. V lost 0 bases and J 0 bases, leaving 11 bases between the germline ends.